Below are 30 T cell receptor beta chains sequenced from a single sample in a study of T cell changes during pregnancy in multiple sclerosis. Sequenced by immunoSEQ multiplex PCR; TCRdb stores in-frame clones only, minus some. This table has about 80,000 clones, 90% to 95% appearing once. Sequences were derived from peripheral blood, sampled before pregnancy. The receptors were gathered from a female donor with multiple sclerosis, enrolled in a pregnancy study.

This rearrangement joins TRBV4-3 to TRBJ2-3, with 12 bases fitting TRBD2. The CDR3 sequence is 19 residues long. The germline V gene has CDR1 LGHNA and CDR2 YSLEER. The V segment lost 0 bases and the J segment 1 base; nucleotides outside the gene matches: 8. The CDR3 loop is CASSQDRTSGNIGTDTQYF. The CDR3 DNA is TGCGCCAGCAGCCAAGATCGGACTAGCGGGAACATCGGCACAGATACGCAGTATTTT.

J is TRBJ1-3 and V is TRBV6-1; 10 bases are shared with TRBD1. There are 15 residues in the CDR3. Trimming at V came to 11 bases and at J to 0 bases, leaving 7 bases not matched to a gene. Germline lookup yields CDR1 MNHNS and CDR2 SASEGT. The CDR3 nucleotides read TGTGCCGGGGGGGGACAGGGGATCTCTGGAAACACCATATATTTT. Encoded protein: CAGGGQGISGNTIYF.

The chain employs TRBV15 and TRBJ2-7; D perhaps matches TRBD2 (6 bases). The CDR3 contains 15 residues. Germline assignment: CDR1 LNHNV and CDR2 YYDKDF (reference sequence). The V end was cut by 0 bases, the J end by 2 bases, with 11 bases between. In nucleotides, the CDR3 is TGTGCCACCAGCAGAGATATTGGGGGGACCTACGAGCAGTACTTC. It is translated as CATSRDIGGTYEQYF. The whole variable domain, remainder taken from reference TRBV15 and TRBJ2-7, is DAMVIQNPRYQVTQFGKPVTLSCSQTLNHNVMYWYQQKSSQAPKLLFHYYDKDFNNEADTPDNFQSRRPNTSFCFLDIRSPGLGDTAMYLCATSRDIGGTYEQYFGPGTRLTVT.

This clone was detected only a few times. In DNA form, the CDR3 reads TGCAGCGTAGGGACAGGGGGCGCGTCCGGGGAGCTGTTTTTT. Protein: CSVGTGGASGELFF. The chain uses TRBV29-1 and TRBJ2-2; 12 bases map to TRBD1. Germline lookup yields CDR1 SQVTM and CDR2 ANQGSEA. The J segment lost 6 bases and the V segment lost 6 bases, leaving 5 bases of the junction unmatched. The CDR3 spans 14 residues.

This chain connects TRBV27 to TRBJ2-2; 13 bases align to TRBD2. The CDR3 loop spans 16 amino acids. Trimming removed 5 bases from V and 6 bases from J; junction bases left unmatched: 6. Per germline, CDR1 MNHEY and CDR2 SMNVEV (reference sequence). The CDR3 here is CASSRRTSGRAGELFF. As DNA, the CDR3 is TGTGCCAGCAGTCGTCGGACTAGCGGGAGAGCCGGGGAGCTGTTTTTT.

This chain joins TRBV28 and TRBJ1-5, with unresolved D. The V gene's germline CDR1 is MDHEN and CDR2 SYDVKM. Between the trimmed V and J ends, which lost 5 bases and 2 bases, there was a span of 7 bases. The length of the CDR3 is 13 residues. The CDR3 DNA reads TGTGCCAGCAGTCGTCGTGGCAATCAGCCCCAGCATTTT. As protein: CASSRRGNQPQHF.

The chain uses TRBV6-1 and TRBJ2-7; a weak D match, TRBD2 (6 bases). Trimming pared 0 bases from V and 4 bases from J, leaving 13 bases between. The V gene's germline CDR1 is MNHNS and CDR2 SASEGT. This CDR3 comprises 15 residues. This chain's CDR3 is CASSEAPVGRYEQYF. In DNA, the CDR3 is TGTGCCAGCAGTGAAGCGCCGGTAGGGAGGTACGAGCAGTACTTC.

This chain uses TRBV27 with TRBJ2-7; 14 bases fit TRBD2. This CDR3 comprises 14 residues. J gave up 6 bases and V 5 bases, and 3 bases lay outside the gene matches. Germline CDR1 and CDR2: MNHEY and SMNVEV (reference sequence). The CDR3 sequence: CASSPGLAGVEQYF. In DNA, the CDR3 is TGTGCCAGCAGTCCGGGACTAGCGGGAGTCGAGCAGTACTTC.

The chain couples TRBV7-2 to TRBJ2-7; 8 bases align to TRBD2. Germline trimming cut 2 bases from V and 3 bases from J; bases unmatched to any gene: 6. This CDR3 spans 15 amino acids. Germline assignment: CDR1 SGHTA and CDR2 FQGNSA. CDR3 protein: CASSLSPTSGYEQYF. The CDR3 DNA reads TGTGCCAGCAGCTTAAGCCCAACTAGCGGCTACGAGCAGTACTTC.

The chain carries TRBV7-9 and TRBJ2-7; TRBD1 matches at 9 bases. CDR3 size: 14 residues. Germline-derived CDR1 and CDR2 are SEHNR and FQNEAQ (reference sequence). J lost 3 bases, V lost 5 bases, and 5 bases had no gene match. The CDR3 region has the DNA TGTGCCAGCAGCCCGGGACAGGGTTACTACGAGCAGTACTTC. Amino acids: CASSPGQGYYEQYF. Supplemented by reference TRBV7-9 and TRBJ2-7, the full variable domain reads DTGVSQNPRHKITKRGQNVTFRCDPISEHNRLYWYRQTLGQGPEFLTYFQNEAQLEKSRLLSDRFSAERPKGSFSTLEIQRTEQGDSAMYLCASSPGQGYYEQYFGPGTRLTVT.

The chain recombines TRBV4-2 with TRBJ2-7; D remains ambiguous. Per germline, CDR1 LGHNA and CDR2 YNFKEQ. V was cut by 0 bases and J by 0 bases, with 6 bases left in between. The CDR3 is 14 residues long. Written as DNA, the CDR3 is TGTGCCAGCAGCCAAGAGCGGTCCTCCTACGAGCAGTACTTC. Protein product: CASSQERSSYEQYF.

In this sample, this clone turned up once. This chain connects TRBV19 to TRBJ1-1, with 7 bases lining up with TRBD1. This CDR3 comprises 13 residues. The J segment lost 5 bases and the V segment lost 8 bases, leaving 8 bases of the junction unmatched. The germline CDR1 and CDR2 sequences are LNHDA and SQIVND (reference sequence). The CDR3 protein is CASATGYSTEAFF. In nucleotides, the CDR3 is TGTGCCAGTGCGACAGGGTACTCGACTGAAGCTTTCTTT.

CDR3: CASTWDWSSGNTIYF. In DNA form, the CDR3 reads TGTGCCAGCACCTGGGACTGGAGCTCTGGAAACACCATATATTTT. This chain connects TRBV2 to TRBJ1-3; possibly TRBD1 for D (5 bases). V lost 7 bases, J lost 0 bases, and 13 bases lay in between. The V gene's germline CDR1 is SNHLY and CDR2 FYNNEI. The CDR3 extends over 15 amino acids. The variable domain in full, with the rest retrieved from reference TRBV2 and TRBJ1-3, is EPEVTQTPSHQVTQMGQEVILRCVPISNHLYFYWYRQILGQKVEFLVSFYNNEISEKSEIFDDQFSVERPDGSNFTLKIRSTKLEDSAMYFCASTWDWSSGNTIYFGEGSWLTVV.

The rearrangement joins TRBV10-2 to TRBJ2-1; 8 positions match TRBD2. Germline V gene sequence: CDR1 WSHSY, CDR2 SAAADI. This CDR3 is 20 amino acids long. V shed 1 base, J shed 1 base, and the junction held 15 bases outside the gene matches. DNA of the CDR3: TGCGCCAGCAGTGAGTTCGGGATTTTGGGGGTAGCGGGGTCCTACAATGAGCAGTTCTTC. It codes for CASSEFGILGVAGSYNEQFF.

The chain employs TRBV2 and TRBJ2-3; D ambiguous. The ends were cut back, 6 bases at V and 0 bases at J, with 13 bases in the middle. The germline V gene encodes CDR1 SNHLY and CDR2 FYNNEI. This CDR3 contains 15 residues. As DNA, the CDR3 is TGTGCCAGCAGAGCTATAGAATCTAGCACAGATACGCAGTATTTT. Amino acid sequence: CASRAIESSTDTQYF.

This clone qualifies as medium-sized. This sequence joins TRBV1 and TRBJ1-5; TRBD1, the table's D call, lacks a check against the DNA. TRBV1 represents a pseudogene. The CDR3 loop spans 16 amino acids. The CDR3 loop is CTSSQDWMTDNQPQHF. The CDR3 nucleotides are TGCACCAGCAGCCAAGACTGGATGACAGATAATCAGCCCCAGCATTTT.

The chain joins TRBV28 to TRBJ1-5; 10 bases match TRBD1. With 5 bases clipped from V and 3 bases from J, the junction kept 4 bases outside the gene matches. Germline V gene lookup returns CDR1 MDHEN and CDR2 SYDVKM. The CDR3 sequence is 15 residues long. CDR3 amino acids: CASSRDRGLNQPQHF. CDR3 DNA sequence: TGTGCCAGCAGTCGGGACAGGGGTCTCAATCAGCCCCAGCATTTT.

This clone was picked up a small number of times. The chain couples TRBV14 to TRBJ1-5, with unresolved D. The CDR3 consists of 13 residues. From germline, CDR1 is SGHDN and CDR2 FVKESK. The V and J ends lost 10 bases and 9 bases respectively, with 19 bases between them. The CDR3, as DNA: TGTGCCACCAGTGAGACACTCGTAGGGCCCCAGCATTTT. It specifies CATSETLVGPQHF.

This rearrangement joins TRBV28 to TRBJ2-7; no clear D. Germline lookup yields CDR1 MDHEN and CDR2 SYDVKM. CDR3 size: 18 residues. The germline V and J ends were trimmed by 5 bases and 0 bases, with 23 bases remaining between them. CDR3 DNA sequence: TGTGCCAGCAGTCCCCCCCTGGTCGCGCCACGTGGCTCCTACGAGCAGTACTTC. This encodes CASSPPLVAPRGSYEQYF.

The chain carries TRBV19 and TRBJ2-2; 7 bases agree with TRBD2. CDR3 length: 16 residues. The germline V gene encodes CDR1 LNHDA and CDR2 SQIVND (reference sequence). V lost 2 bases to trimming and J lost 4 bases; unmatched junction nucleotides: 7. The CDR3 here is CASSIILARPTGELFF. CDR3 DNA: TGTGCCAGTAGTATAATACTAGCGAGACCCACCGGGGAGCTGTTTTTT.

This CDR3 is CASSQLGHNYGYTF. The DNA for the CDR3 is TGTGCCAGCAGTCAACTGGGCCACAACTATGGCTACACCTTC. The chain joins TRBV27 to TRBJ1-2; no firm D call. The ends were cut back, 5 bases at V and 2 bases at J, with 12 bases in the middle. The CDR3 is made up of 14 amino acids. Germline V gives CDR1 MNHEY, CDR2 SMNVEV (reference sequence).

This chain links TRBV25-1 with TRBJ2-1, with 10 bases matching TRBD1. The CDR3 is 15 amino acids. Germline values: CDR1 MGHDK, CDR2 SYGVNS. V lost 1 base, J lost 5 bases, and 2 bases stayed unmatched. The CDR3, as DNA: TGTGCCAGCAGTGAATTTGGGACAGGGGACAATGAGCAGTTCTTC. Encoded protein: CASSEFGTGDNEQFF.

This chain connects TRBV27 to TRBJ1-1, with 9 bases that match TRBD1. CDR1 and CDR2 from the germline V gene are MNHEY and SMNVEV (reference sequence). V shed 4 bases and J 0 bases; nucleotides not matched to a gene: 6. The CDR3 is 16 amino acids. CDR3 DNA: TGTGCCAGCAGTTCCGGGACAGGGCTAATGAACACTGAAGCTTTCTTT. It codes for CASSSGTGLMNTEAFF.

CDR3 amino acids: CATGREDEQYF. DNA of the CDR3: TGTGCCACCGGGCGGGAGGACGAGCAGTACTTC. The genes are TRBV15 and TRBJ2-7; TRBD2 aligns across 8 bases. The CDR3 totals 11 residues. Germline CDR1 LNHNV, CDR2 YYDKDF (reference sequence). Losses at the gene ends were 8 bases for V and 5 bases for J; bases not matched to a gene: 2.

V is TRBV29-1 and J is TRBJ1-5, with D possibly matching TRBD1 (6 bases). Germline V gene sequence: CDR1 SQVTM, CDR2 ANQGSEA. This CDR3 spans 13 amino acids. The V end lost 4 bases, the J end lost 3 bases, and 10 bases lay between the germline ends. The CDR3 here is CSVADRNNQPQHF. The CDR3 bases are TGCAGCGTTGCCGACAGGAACAATCAGCCCCAGCATTTT.

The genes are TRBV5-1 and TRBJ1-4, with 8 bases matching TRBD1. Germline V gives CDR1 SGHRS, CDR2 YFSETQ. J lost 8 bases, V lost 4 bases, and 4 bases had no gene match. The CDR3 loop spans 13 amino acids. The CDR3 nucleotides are TGCGCCAGCAGCATACGGACAGGGGAAAAACTGTTTTTT. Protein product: CASSIRTGEKLFF.

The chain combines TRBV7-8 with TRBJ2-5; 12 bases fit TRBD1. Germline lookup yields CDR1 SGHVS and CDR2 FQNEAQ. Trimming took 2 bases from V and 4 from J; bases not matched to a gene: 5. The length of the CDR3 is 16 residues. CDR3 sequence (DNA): TGTGCCAGCAGCTTACCCCGGGACAGGGGGCCAGAGACCCAGTACTTC. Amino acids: CASSLPRDRGPETQYF.

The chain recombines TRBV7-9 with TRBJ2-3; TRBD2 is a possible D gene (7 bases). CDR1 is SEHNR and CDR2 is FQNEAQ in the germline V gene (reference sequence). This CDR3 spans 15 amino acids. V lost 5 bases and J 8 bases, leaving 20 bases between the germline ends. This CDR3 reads CASSGRGEGRGTQYF. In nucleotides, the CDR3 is TGTGCCAGCAGCGGTAGGGGGGAGGGCCGGGGTACGCAGTATTTT. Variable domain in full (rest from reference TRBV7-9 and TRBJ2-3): DTGVSQNPRHKITKRGQNVTFRCDPISEHNRLYWYRQTLGQGPEFLTYFQNEAQLEKSRLLSDRFSAERPKGSFSTLEIQRTEQGDSAMYLCASSGRGEGRGTQYFGPGTRLTVL.

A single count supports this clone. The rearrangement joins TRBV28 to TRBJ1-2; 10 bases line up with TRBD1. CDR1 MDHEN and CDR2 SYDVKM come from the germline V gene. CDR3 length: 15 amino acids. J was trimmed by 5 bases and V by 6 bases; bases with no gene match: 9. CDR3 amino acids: CASSVGQGRWYGYTF. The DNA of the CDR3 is TGTGCCAGCAGCGTGGGACAGGGGAGGTGGTATGGCTACACCTTC.

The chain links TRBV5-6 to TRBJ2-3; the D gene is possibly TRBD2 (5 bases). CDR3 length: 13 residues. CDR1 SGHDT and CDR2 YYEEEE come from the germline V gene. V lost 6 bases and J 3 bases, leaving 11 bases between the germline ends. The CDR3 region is CASIKEVTDTQYF. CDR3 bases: TGTGCCAGCATCAAGGAGGTGACAGATACGCAGTATTTT.